The T cell receptor beta chain under discussion was sequenced for a study of cytomegalovirus exposure and HLA in healthy donors. This table comes from immunoSEQ multiplex PCR, and its TCRdb copy is limited to in-frame clones, with some not included. The sample holds roughly 60,000 clones, 90% to 95% seen once. Germline V gene data show CDR1 as GTSNPN and CDR2 as SVGIG (reference sequence). Trimming took off 4 bases at V and 4 bases at J, with 17 bases between the two ends. This CDR3 contains 14 residues. This chain connects TRBV30 to TRBJ2-7; a weak D match, TRBD1 (6 bases). The sequence came from a woman aged 25 to 39 in good health and CMV-seronegative. Sequenced material: PBMCs. The CDR3 DNA reads TGTGCCTGGAACTCAGGACAGAAGGAATACGAGCAGTACTTC. Protein: CAWNSGQKEYEQYF.